The sequence of this T cell receptor beta chain was determined in a study of regulatory T cells in long-lasting Graves disease. Time point given: newly diagnosed GD, antithyroid drugs for less than 3 months. PBMC-extracted RNA yielded the TCR library. In this sample, this clonotype turned up a few times. Investigators prepared the TCR beta libraries by applying iRepertoire HTBI primers and Arm-PCR of CDR3 regions. Using its own MiXCR run on the multiplex PCR reads, TCRdb lists one record per CDR3 protein. The sample holds 240,000 or so distinct CDR3 sequences; around 20% are singletons and the top ten take approximately 15%. The specimen was peripheral blood mononuclear cells (PBMCs), collected at new diagnosis, from a patient treated with antithyroid drugs. This sequence originates from a female donor with Graves disease.

This chain's CDR3 is CASSLAAIQETQYF. In nucleotides, the CDR3 is TGTGCCAGCAGCTTGGCCGCAATTCAAGAGACCCAGTACTTC. The chain is built from TRBV5-4 and TRBJ2-5, with no clear D. Germline V gene lookup returns CDR1 SGHNT and CDR2 YYREEE (reference sequence). The CDR3 runs to 14 residues. V was pared by 0 bases and J by 2 bases, with 8 bases between.